This T cell receptor beta chain was retrieved from a study of OX40 agonist ivuxolimab in advanced cancers. As for the study in general: Patients got intravenous ivuxolimab at 0.01 to 10 mg/kg every 2 weeks.

The length of the CDR3 is 19 residues. Trimming pared 3 bases from V and 0 bases from J, leaving 19 bases between. The method was immunoSEQ multiplex PCR; TCRdb's version includes in-frame clones alone and lacks a portion of them. The profile shows roughly 86,000 clones, 85% to 90% of them singletons. Here the sequenced sample was CD4+ or CD8+ T cells sorted from blood, taken in a trial of the OX40 agonist ivuxolimab. The gene calls are TRBV5-3 and TRBJ2-6; D possibly corresponds to TRBD2 (6 bases). TRBV5-3 is placed among ORFs of uncertain function. The TCR sequence derives from an adult with an advanced solid tumor such as melanoma, head and neck, liver or kidney cancer. The DNA of the CDR3 is TGTGCCAGAAGCTCCCGCGTCGCAGCGGGCATCTCTGGGGCCAACGTCCTGACTTTC. Translated: CARSSRVAAGISGANVLTF.